This TCR beta chain originates from a study of cytomegalovirus exposure and HLA in healthy donors. Study-level findings and limits: Reports indicate that TCR beta sequences accurately predicted the HLA-A and HLA-B alleles of most subjects.

13 Jbeta primers and 60 Vbeta primers were used for the PCR. Sequencing was performed with immunoSEQ multiplex PCR; in TCRdb, only in-frame clones are kept and a portion is missing. This sample has 100,000 to 150,000 clones, with 65% to 75% found just once. V lost 6 bases to trimming and J lost 3 bases; unmatched junction nucleotides: 4. CDR3 length: 13 residues. Germline V gene lookup returns CDR1 SNHLY and CDR2 FYNNEI. Comment on this clone: Its antigen is as yet unknown.

The sequenced material came from PBMCs. This sequence joins TRBV2 and TRBJ2-5, with TRBD2 matching 7 bases. This sequence originates from a woman aged 45-59 years in good health and CMV-seropositive. The CDR3 nucleotides read TGTGCCAGCAGGCCGGGGGGAAAAGAGACCCAGTACTTC. This gives the protein CASRPGGKETQYF.